A selection of T cell receptor beta chains follows, all from one sample in a study of blood T cell repertoires in COVID-19. Sequenced by immunoSEQ multiplex PCR; TCRdb stores in-frame clones only, minus some. In the table there are 110,000 to 150,000 clones, around 82% of which are singletons. The sample comprised peripheral blood. The source of these receptors is a human donor in a cohort sampled during active COVID-19. The CDR3 runs from the conserved cysteine through the conserved F or W. The order of the fields is D gene, J gene, clone size, CDR3 length, V gene, CDR3 protein, CDR3 DNA. A D gene is named only where the DNA matches it firmly. Part of the rows lack a size; the others show once, few, many or a class for expanded clones.

>NA|TRBJ1-4|NA|13|TRBV3-1/TRBV3-2
CASSGGGREKLFF
TGTGCCAGCTCTGGCGGGGGGCGCGAAAAACTGTTTTTT
>TRBD2|TRBJ2-1|NA|15|TRBV27
CASSSPSGGLDEQFF
TGTGCCAGCAGTTCGCCTAGCGGGGGCTTGGATGAGCAGTTCTTC
>NA|TRBJ1-6|NA|12|TRBV30
CAWGQNNSPLHF
TGTGCCTGGGGACAGAATAATTCACCCCTCCACTTT
>NA|TRBJ2-3|NA|15|TRBV5-1
CASSLEAGKTDTQYF
TGCGCCAGCAGCTTGGAAGCAGGGAAAACAGATACGCAGTATTTT
>TRBD1|TRBJ1-1|NA|15|TRBV5-6
CASSRNTGVNTEAFF
TGTGCCAGCAGCCGTAACACAGGGGTGAACACTGAAGCTTTCTTT
>TRBD1|TRBJ1-1|NA|14|TRBV5-4
CASSAGQSATEAFF
TGTGCCAGCAGCGCGGGACAGAGTGCCACTGAAGCTTTCTTT
>NA|TRBJ1-1|NA|13|TRBV19
CASSIAQNTEAFF
TGTGCCAGTAGTATTGCACAGAACACTGAAGCTTTCTTT
>TRBD1|TRBJ1-2|NA|16|TRBV4-1
CASSQADSRGLRGYTF
TGCGCCAGCAGCCAAGCCGACTCCAGGGGGCTAAGGGGCTACACCTTC
>NA|TRBJ1-2|NA|12|TRBV9
CASSPGGYGYTF
TGTGCCAGCAGCCCGGGGGGATACGGCTACACCTTC
>TRBD1|TRBJ2-6|NA|17|TRBV7-2
CASKLGQGASGANVLTF
TGTGCCAGCAAATTGGGACAGGGGGCGTCTGGGGCCAACGTCCTGACTTTC
>NA|TRBJ2-5|NA|13|TRBV3-1/TRBV3-2
CASCLRAQETQYF
TGTGCCAGCTGCTTGAGGGCCCAAGAGACCCAGTACTTC
>NA|TRBJ1-5|few|15|TRBV4-3
CASSQVHSFNQPQHF
TGCGCCAGCAGCCAAGTACACAGCTTCAATCAGCCCCAGCATTTT
>TRBD1|TRBJ1-6|NA|14|TRBV7-6
CASSLRQGNSPLHF
TGTGCCAGCAGCTTAAGACAGGGTAATTCACCCCTCCACTTT
>TRBD2|TRBJ2-6|few|17|TRBV19
CASRTSDFSSGANVLTF
TGTGCCAGCCGTACTAGCGACTTTAGCTCTGGGGCCAACGTCCTGACTTTC
>NA|TRBJ1-2|NA|12|TRBV19
CASSPGVRGYTF
TGTGCCAGTAGTCCCGGGGTACGCGGCTACACCTTC
>NA|TRBJ1-2|NA|17|TRBV5-1
CASSLAGGRSWGYGYTF
TGCGCCAGCAGCTTGGCTGGGGGCAGGTCGTGGGGATATGGCTACACCTTC
>TRBD1|TRBJ1-6|NA|14|TRBV28
CASKGQGGNSPLHF
TGTGCCAGCAAAGGACAGGGAGGTAATTCACCCCTCCACTTT
>TRBD1|TRBJ2-2|many|15|TRBV24-1
CATSARQGPTGELFF
TGTGCCACCAGTGCCCGACAGGGCCCCACCGGGGAGCTGTTTTTT
>TRBD1|TRBJ2-4|NA|17|TRBV7-2
CASSATGTGRAKNIQYF
TGTGCCAGCAGCGCGACCGGGACAGGTAGAGCCAAAAACATTCAGTACTTC
>NA|TRBJ2-1|NA|15|TRBV7-6
CASSLEHRTYNEQFF
TGTGCCAGCAGCTTAGAACACAGAACTTACAATGAGCAGTTCTTC
>NA|TRBJ1-4|NA|16|TRBV4-1
CASSPRGGATNEKLFF
TGCGCCAGCAGCCCCCGAGGGGGAGCAACTAATGAAAAACTGTTTTTT
>TRBD1|TRBJ1-1|NA|17|TRBV19
CASSISPGTGLDTEAFF
TGTGCCAGTAGTATAAGTCCCGGGACAGGGCTGGACACTGAAGCTTTCTTT
>NA|TRBJ1-1|NA|12|TRBV30
CATTGGGTEAFF
TGTGCTACCACAGGCGGGGGAACTGAAGCTTTCTTT
>TRBD2|TRBJ2-1|once|15|TRBV7-2
CASSPIAGSANEQFF
TGTGCCAGCAGCCCAATAGCGGGGTCGGCCAATGAGCAGTTCTTC
>NA|TRBJ2-3|NA|12|TRBV11-3
CASSTHTDTQYF
TGTGCCAGCAGTACACACACAGATACGCAGTATTTT